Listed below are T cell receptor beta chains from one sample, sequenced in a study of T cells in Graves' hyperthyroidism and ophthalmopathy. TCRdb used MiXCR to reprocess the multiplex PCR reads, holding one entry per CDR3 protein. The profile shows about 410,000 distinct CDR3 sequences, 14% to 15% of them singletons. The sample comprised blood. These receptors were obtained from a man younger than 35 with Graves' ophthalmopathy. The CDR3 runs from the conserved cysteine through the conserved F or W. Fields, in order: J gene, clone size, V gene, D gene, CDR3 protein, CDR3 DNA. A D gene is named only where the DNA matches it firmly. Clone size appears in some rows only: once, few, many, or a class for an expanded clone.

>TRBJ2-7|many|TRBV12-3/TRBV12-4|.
CASSLSPTGYEQYF
TGTGCCAGCAGTTTATCCCCGACAGGTTACGAGCAGTACTTC
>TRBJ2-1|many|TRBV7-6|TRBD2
CASSLYGRYNEQFF
TGTGCCAGCAGCTTATACGGGAGGTACAATGAGCAGTTCTTC
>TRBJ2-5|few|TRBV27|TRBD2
CASGLAGGQETQYF
TGTGCCAGCGGTCTAGCGGGGGGGCAAGAGACCCAGTACTTC
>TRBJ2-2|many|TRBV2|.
CASSVEGITGELFF
TGTGCCAGCAGTGTAGAGGGGATCACCGGGGAGCTGTTTTTT
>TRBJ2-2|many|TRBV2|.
CASSERGGTGELFF
TGTGCCAGCAGTGAACGCGGCGGGACCGGGGAGCTGTTTTTT
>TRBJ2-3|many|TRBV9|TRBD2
CASSVPVAGGPTDTQYF
TGTGCCAGCAGCGTCCCCGTAGCGGGAGGGCCGACAGATACGCAGTATTTT
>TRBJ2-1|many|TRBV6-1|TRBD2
CASSYSPSGLYNEQFF
TGTGCCAGCAGTTATTCACCTAGCGGACTTTACAATGAGCAGTTCTTC
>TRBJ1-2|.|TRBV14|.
CASSQGQVRGYTF
TGTGCCAGCAGCCAAGGACAGGTGCGGGGCTACACCTTC
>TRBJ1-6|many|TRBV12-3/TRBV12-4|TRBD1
CASSTPDRVRLHF
TGTGCCAGCAGTACTCCGGACAGGGTGCGCCTCCACTTT
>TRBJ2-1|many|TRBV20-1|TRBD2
CSAFGLAGGLGYNEQFF
TGCAGTGCTTTTGGACTAGCGGGGGGGCTGGGGTACAATGAGCAGTTCTTC
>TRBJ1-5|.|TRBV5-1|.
CASSSTGFYQPQHF
TGCGCCAGCAGCTCGACAGGATTTTATCAGCCCCAGCATTTT
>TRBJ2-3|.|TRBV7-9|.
CASSLVRRGGTDTQYF
TGTGCCAGCAGCTTAGTTCGGCGGGGCGGCACAGATACGCAGTATTTT
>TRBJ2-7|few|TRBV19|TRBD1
CASNSPGQGRYEQYF
TGTGCCAGTAATTCGCCGGGACAGGGAAGGTACGAGCAGTACTTC
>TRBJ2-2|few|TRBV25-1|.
CASMSPYSGTGELFF
TGTGCCAGCATGAGCCCCTATTCAGGAACCGGGGAGCTGTTTTTT
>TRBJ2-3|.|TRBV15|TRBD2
CATGVTSGSADTQYF
TGTGCCACCGGAGTGACTAGCGGGAGTGCAGATACGCAGTATTTT
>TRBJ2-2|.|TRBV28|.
CAIGGRATGELFF
TGTGCCATCGGGGGCCGGGCCACCGGGGAGCTGTTTTTT
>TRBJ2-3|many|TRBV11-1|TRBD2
CASSPSGWREDTQYF
TGTGCCAGCAGCCCTAGCGGTTGGAGGGAAGATACGCAGTATTTT
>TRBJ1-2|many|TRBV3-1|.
CASSQDREWGNYGYTF
TGTGCCAGCAGCCAAGATCGGGAGTGGGGCAACTATGGCTACACCTTC
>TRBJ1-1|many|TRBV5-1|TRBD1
CASSLREDRTEAFF
TGCGCCAGCAGCCTTAGGGAGGACAGGACTGAAGCTTTCTTT
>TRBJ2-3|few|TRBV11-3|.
CASSLGGLALSPTDTQYF
TGTGCCAGCAGCTTAGGGGGGCTAGCGTTGTCCCCCACAGATACGCAGTATTTT
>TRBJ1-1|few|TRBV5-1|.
CASGKGENTEAFF
TGCGCCAGCGGCAAGGGGGAGAACACTGAAGCTTTCTTT
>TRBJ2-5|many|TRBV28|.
CASSRQVRPETQYF
TGTGCCAGCAGTAGACAGGTGCGCCCAGAGACCCAGTACTTC
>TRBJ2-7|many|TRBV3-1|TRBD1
CASSHGTAPYEQYF
TGTGCCAGCAGCCACGGGACAGCTCCCTACGAGCAGTACTTC
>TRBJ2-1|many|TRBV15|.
CATGTGDGYNEQFF
TGTGCCACCGGGACGGGGGACGGCTACAATGAGCAGTTCTTC
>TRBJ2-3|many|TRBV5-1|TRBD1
CASRLGQGADTQYF
TGCGCCAGCAGGTTGGGACAGGGGGCCGATACGCAGTATTTT
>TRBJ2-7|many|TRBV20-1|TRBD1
CSATTGQGTVSYEQYF
TGCAGTGCTACAACGGGACAGGGGACGGTATCCTACGAGCAGTACTTC
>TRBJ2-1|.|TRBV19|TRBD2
CASSSSGLSYNEQFF
TGTGCCAGTAGTTCTAGCGGGCTCTCCTACAATGAGCAGTTCTTC
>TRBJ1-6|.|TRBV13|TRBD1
CASSQDRGSAPLHF
TGTGCCAGCAGCCAGGACAGGGGATCCGCACCCCTCCACTTT
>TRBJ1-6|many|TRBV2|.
CASSEVPRGNSPLHF
TGTGCCAGCAGTGAAGTCCCGCGTGGGAATTCACCCCTCCACTTT
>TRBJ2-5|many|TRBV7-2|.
CASRVPGLGQETQYF
TGTGCCAGCAGGGTTCCGGGCCTGGGCCAAGAGACCCAGTACTTC
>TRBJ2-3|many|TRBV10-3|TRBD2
CAISLAPTTGTSVPDTQYF
TGTGCCATCAGTCTAGCTCCAACCACCGGGACTAGCGTACCAGATACGCAGTATTTT
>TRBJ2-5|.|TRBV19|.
CASRFRAQETQYF
TGTGCCAGTAGGTTCAGGGCCCAAGAGACCCAGTACTTC
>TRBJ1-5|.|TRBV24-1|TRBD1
CATQGGNQPQHF
TGTGCCACCCAGGGGGGCAATCAGCCCCAGCATTTT
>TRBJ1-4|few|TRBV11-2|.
CASSPPGRGYEKLFF
TGTGCCAGCAGCCCCCCCGGTAGGGGGTATGAAAAACTGTTTTTT
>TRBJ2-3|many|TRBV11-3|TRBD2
CASSRYGGIHTDTQYF
TGTGCCAGCAGCCGGTACGGGGGGATTCACACAGATACGCAGTATTTT
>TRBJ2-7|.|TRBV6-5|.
CASRLQGGEQYF
TGTGCCAGCAGATTACAGGGCGGCGAGCAGTACTTC
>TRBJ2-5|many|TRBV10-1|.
CASSESTAGEETQYF
TGCGCCAGCAGTGAGTCGACGGCAGGGGAAGAGACCCAGTACTTC
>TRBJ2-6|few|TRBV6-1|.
CASRSRTWYSVLTF
TGTGCCAGCAGATCCCGGACATGGTATAGCGTCCTGACTTTC
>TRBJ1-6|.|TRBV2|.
CASRTESNSPLHF
TGTGCCAGCAGGACAGAGAGTAATTCACCCCTCCACTTT
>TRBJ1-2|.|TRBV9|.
CASSVATVVGYGYTF
TGTGCCAGCAGCGTAGCTACCGTGGTTGGCTATGGCTACACCTTC
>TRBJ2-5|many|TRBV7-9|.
CASSLGLAPQETQYF
TGTGCCAGCAGCTTAGGGCTAGCGCCTCAAGAGACCCAGTACTTC
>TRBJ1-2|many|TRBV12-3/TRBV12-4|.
CASTTADPGYTF
TGTGCCAGCACAACAGCGGATCCTGGCTACACCTTC
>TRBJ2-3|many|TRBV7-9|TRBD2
CASSAGTSNRDTQYF
TGTGCCAGCAGCGCCGGGACTAGTAATAGAGATACGCAGTATTTT
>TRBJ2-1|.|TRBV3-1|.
CASRRDSNSFYNEQFF
TGTGCCAGTAGACGGGACTCCAACTCTTTTTACAATGAGCAGTTCTTC
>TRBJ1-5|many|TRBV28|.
CASYDGGAGNQPQHF
TGTGCCAGCTACGATGGCGGGGCTGGCAATCAGCCCCAGCATTTT
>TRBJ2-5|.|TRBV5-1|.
CASSSRVPETQYF
TGCGCCAGCAGCTCTAGGGTTCCGGAGACCCAGTACTTC
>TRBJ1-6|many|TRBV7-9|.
CASNTFGVDSPLHF
TGTGCCAGCAACACCTTCGGGGTAGACTCACCCCTCCACTTT
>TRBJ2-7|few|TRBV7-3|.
CASSLTSGWEQYF
TGTGCCAGCAGCTTAACGTCGGGGTGGGAGCAGTACTTC
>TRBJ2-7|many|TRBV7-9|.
CASSLLGPEEQYF
TGTGCCAGCAGCTTATTGGGTCCTGAGGAGCAGTACTTC
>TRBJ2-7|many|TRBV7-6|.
CASSLVEYEQYF
TGTGCCAGCAGCTTAGTAGAGTACGAGCAGTACTTC
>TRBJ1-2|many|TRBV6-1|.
CASRQGRIYYGYTF
TGTGCCAGCAGACAAGGGCGGATTTACTATGGCTACACCTTC
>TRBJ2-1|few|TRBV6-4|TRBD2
CASSDEDSGTPNEQFF
TGTGCCAGCAGTGACGAGGATAGCGGGACCCCAAATGAGCAGTTCTTC
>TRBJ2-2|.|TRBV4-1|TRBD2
CASSQDPTSGGTGELFF
TGCGCCAGCAGCCAGGATCCGACTAGCGGGGGGACCGGGGAGCTGTTTTTT
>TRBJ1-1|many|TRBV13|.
CASSLLRAERNTEAFF
TGTGCCAGCAGCTTACTCAGAGCAGAAAGAAACACTGAAGCTTTCTTT